This entry lists 18 T cell receptor beta chains sequenced from one sample in a study of identical twins. TCRdb re-analysed the 5' RACE reads in MiXCR, keeping a single row per CDR3 protein. The data hold roughly 1.6 million distinct CDR3 sequences, with about 31% observed a single time. Sequenced sample: cord blood. These receptors all stem from a newborn girl in good health.

The chain has TRBV5-1 and TRBJ2-7; maybe TRBD2 (6 bases). The CDR3 has 16 residues. The ends were cut back, 1 base at V and 0 bases at J, with 14 bases in the middle. Per germline, CDR1 SGHRS and CDR2 YFSETQ. CDR3 loop: CASSLWDPEGSYEQYF. CDR3 DNA: TGCGCCAGCAGCTTGTGGGACCCGGAGGGCTCCTACGAGCAGTACTTC.

The sample holds a few counts of this clonotype. V gene TRBV20-1 combines with J gene TRBJ2-3; TRBD1 is a possible D gene (5 bases). Between the trimmed V and J ends, which lost 6 bases and 3 bases, there was a span of 13 bases. Looked up from germline, CDR1 is DFQATT and CDR2 is SNEGSKA (reference sequence). The CDR3 is 13 residues long. In DNA form, the CDR3 reads TGCAGTGCCCAAAGACAGATTACAGATACGCAGTATTTT. Protein sequence: CSAQRQITDTQYF.

The V gene is TRBV6-5, the J gene TRBJ2-5, with 12 bases aligning to TRBD2. The J call could be wrong; TRBJ2-1 is a better fit for the DNA end. The CDR3 is 16 amino acids. Germline CDR1 reads MNHEY; CDR2 reads SVGAGI. The CDR3 here is CASSYAGTSGQETQFF. The DNA for the CDR3 is TGTGCCAGCAGTTACGCCGGGACTAGCGGGCAAGAGACCCAGTTCTTC.

This clonotype was observed a handful of times. The chain couples TRBV18 to TRBJ2-3; TRBD1 aligns across 9 bases. The CDR3 loop spans 16 amino acids. CDR1 and CDR2 (germline): KGHSH, LQKENI. The J segment lost 0 bases and the V segment lost 6 bases, leaving 7 bases of the junction unmatched. The CDR3: CASSEVGQGSTDTQYF. In DNA form, the CDR3 reads TGTGCCAGCTCCGAGGTGGGACAGGGAAGCACAGATACGCAGTATTTT. The full variable domain, rest sourced from reference TRBV18 and TRBJ2-3, is NAGVMQNPRHLVRRRGQEARLRCSPMKGHSHVYWYRQLPEEGLKFMVYLQKENIIDESGMPKERFSAEFPKEGPSILRIQQVVRGDSAAYFCASSEVGQGSTDTQYFGPGTRLTVL.

The chain is built from TRBV19 and TRBJ1-6; 9 nucleotides line up with TRBD1. V was clipped by 9 bases and J by 10 bases; unmatched bases: 13. The CDR3 runs to 15 residues. Germline-derived CDR1 and CDR2 are LNHDA and SQIVND (reference sequence). CDR3 bases: TGTGCCAGCCGCCCGGGACAGGGACTTAGATCACCCCTCCACTTT. This codes for CASRPGQGLRSPLHF. The complete variable domain, with remaining parts taken from reference TRBV19 and TRBJ1-6, reads DGGITQSPKYLFRKEGQNVTLSCEQNLNHDAMYWYRQDPGQGLRLIYYSQIVNDFQKGDIAEGYSVSREKKESFPLTVTSAQKNPTAFYLCASRPGQGLRSPLHFGNGTRLTVT.

This clonotype has only a few counts. The chain combines TRBV5-1 with TRBJ2-7; 7 bases align to TRBD1. Germline loops: CDR1 SGHRS, CDR2 YFSETQ. The trim removed 4 bases at V and 6 bases at J, leaving 10 bases unmatched. CDR3 size: 14 residues. CDR3 sequence (DNA): TGCGCCAGCAGCACCCGACAGGGCAGTTTCGAGCAGTACTTC. Translating gives CASSTRQGSFEQYF. The whole variable domain, filled in from reference TRBV5-1 and TRBJ2-7, reads KAGVTQTPRYLIKTRGQQVTLSCSPISGHRSVSWYQQTPGQGLQFLFEYFSETQRNKGNFPGRFSGRQFSNSRSEMNVSTLELGDSALYLCASSTRQGSFEQYFGPGTRLTVT.

A word on this clonotype: The junction and the germline gene differ at one end; a read error may be behind it. This chain connects TRBV25-1 to TRBJ2-1; D is tentatively TRBD1 or TRBD2 (6 bases each). The CDR3 loop spans 17 amino acids. Looked up from germline, CDR1 is MGHDK and CDR2 is SYGVNS. CDR3 in amino acids: CAGSEYMSGASYNEQFF. CDR3 in DNA: TGTGCCGGCAGTGAATATATGTCGGGGGCCTCCTACAATGAGCAGTTCTTC.

This chain uses TRBV6-5 with TRBJ1-5; unclear D gene. The CDR3 totals 17 residues. Germline CDR1 MNHEY, CDR2 SVGAGI. Trimming shortened V by 2 bases and J by 0 bases, and 14 bases separated the two germline ends. This chain's CDR3 is CASSYRWAPVSNQPQHF. The CDR3 nucleotides read TGTGCCAGCAGTTACCGGTGGGCCCCTGTTAGCAATCAGCCCCAGCATTTT.

The rearrangement uses TRBV7-2 and TRBJ2-7; tentative D call: TRBD2 (6 bases). V was cut by 1 base and J by 2 bases, with 9 bases left in between. The CDR3 loop spans 14 amino acids. Per germline, CDR1 SGHTA and CDR2 FQGNSA. In DNA form, the CDR3 reads TGTGCCAGCAGCTTAGACCAGCGGGCCTACGAGCAGTACTTC. Encoded protein: CASSLDQRAYEQYF. Full variable domain (missing parts from reference TRBV7-2 and TRBJ2-7): GAGVSQSPSNKVTEKGKDVELRCDPISGHTALYWYRQSLGQGLEFLIYFQGNSAPDKSGLPSDRFSAERTGGSVSTLTIQRTQQEDSAVYLCASSLDQRAYEQYFGPGTRLTVT.

J is TRBJ2-5 and V is TRBV11-2, with a weak D call TRBD2 (5 bases). The DNA end lines up better with TRBJ2-1; the J call may be wrong. Germline V gene lookup returns CDR1 SGHAT and CDR2 FQNNGV. CDR3 length: 13 amino acids. This chain's CDR3 is CASSLLVWETQFF. CDR3 coding DNA: TGTGCCAGCAGCTTATTAGTATGGGAGACCCAGTTCTTC.

The chain couples TRBV19 to TRBJ1-1; D is undetermined. Per the germline V gene, CDR1 is LNHDA and CDR2 is SQIVND (reference sequence). The CDR3 sequence is 14 residues long. The V end lost 3 bases, the J end lost 7 bases, and 15 bases lay between the germline ends. The DNA for the CDR3 is TGTGCCAGTAGTATCCCTCTGCGACGGCTTGAAGCTTTCTTT. This sequence encodes CASSIPLRRLEAFF.

The chain employs TRBV5-6 and TRBJ2-4; D possibly matches TRBD1 or TRBD2 (5 bases each). Deletions cut 2 bases from V and 2 bases from J, with 8 bases between. There are 14 residues in the CDR3. The germline CDR1 and CDR2 sequences are SGHDT and YYEEEE. Written as DNA, the CDR3 is TGTGCCAGCAGCTTCCCGGGACCCAAAAACATTCAGTACTTC. It yields the protein CASSFPGPKNIQYF.

This chain connects TRBV5-1 to TRBJ2-1; the match to TRBD2 covers 9 bases. Trimming removed 1 base from V and 4 bases from J; junction bases left unmatched: 3. This CDR3 has 15 residues. Germline V lookup: CDR1 SGHRS, CDR2 YFSETQ. The CDR3 spells CASSLLAGMYNEQFF. The CDR3 DNA reads as TGCGCCAGCAGCTTGCTAGCGGGAATGTACAATGAGCAGTTCTTC.

This clonotype was found a few times. The rearrangement links TRBV29-1 to TRBJ2-3, with D possibly TRBD2 on 6 matching bases. CDR1 and CDR2 from the germline V gene are SQVTM and ANQGSEA. The V end lost 0 bases, the J end lost 5 bases, and 15 bases lay between the germline ends. CDR3 length equals 15 residues. The CDR3 spells CSVEDQRLVGDTQYF. The DNA for the CDR3 is TGCAGCGTTGAAGATCAAAGACTAGTAGGAGATACGCAGTATTTT.

CDR3 DNA sequence: TGTGCCATCAGCGCTAGCCGTTACACAGATACGCAGTATTTT. As protein: CAISASRYTDTQYF. The chain employs TRBV10-3 and TRBJ2-3, with D possibly being TRBD2 (5 bases). The germline gives CDR1 ENHRY, CDR2 SYGVKD. This CDR3 is 14 amino acids long. V was shortened by 6 bases and J by 2 bases, with 12 bases between the two germline ends.

This clonotype showed up just a few times. The V and J genes are TRBV20-1 and TRBJ2-3; no definite D call. Germline loops: CDR1 DFQATT, CDR2 SNEGSKA (reference sequence). The V gene lost 0 bases and the J gene lost 0 bases, with 22 bases spanning the gap. The CDR3 runs 19 residues. In DNA, the CDR3 is TGCAGTGCTAGAGATTGGGCCGATCGAGCCCGGATTAGCACAGATACGCAGTATTTT. Residues: CSARDWADRARISTDTQYF.

The table lists this clonotype with many counts. The chain carries TRBV29-1 and TRBJ2-1; D is perhaps TRBD1 (5 bases). The CDR3 is 14 residues long. Germline V gene sequence: CDR1 SQVTM, CDR2 ANQGSEA. The V end lost 2 bases, the J end lost 2 bases, and 10 bases lay between the germline ends. DNA of the CDR3: TGCAGCGTTGAACTACAGGTCGCCTACAATGAGCAGTTCTTC. Encoded protein: CSVELQVAYNEQFF.

The chain is built from TRBV6-5 and TRBJ1-5; no clear D. V lost 0 bases and J lost 2, with 20 bases in between. Germline CDR1 and CDR2: MNHEY and SVGAGI. This CDR3 has 19 residues. CDR3 in amino acids: CASSYSTAQRQGGNQPQHF. Written as DNA, the CDR3 is TGTGCCAGCAGTTACTCGACCGCTCAAAGGCAAGGAGGCAATCAGCCCCAGCATTTT.